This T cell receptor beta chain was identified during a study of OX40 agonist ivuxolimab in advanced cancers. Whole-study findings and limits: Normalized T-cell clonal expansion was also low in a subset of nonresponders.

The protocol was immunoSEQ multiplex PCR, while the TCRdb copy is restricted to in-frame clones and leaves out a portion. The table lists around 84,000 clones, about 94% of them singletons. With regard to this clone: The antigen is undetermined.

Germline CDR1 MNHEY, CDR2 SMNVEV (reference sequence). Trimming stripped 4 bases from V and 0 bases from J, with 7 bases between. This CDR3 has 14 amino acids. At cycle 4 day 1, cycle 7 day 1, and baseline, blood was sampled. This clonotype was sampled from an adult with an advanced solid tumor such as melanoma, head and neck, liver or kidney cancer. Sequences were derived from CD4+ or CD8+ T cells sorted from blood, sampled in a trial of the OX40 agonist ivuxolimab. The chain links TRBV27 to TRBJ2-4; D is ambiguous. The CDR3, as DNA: TGTGCCAGCAGTTCGCCCTTAGCCAAAAACATTCAGTACTTC. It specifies CASSSPLAKNIQYF.